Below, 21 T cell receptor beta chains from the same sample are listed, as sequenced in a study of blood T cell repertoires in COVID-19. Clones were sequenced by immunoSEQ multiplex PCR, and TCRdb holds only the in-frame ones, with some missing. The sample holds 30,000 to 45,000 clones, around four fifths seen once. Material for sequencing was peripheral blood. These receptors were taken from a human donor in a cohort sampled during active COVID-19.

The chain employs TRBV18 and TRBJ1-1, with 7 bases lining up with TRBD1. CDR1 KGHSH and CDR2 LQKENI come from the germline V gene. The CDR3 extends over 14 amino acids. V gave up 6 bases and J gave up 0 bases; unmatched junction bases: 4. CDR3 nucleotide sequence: TGTGCCAGCTCCCCGGGACAGATGAACACTGAAGCTTTCTTT. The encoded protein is CASSPGQMNTEAFF.

CDR3 sequence reads: CAWGNGISYNEQFF. For the CDR3, the DNA is TGTGCCTGGGGTAACGGGATCTCCTACAATGAGCAGTTCTTC. The V gene is TRBV30, the J gene TRBJ2-1; the D gene is possibly TRBD2 (5 bases). Germline-derived CDR1 and CDR2 are GTSNPN and SVGIG (reference sequence). Trimming stripped 5 bases from V and 0 bases from J, with 11 bases between. CDR3 length: 14 amino acids.

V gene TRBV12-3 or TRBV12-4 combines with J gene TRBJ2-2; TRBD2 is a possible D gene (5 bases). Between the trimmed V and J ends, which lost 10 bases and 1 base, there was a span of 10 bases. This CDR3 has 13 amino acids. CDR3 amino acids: CAISDQNTGELFF. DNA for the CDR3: TGTGCCATTAGCGACCAGAACACCGGGGAGCTGTTTTTT.

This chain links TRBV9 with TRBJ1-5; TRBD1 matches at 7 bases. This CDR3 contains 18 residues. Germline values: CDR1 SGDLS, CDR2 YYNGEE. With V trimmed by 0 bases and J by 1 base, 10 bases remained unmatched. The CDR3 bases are TGTGCCAGCAGCGTAGGTTCAGGGGGACAGAACAGCAATCAGCCCCAGCATTTT. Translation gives CASSVGSGGQNSNQPQHF.

The CDR3 loop is CASSLRPGNTEAFF. The DNA of the CDR3 is TGTGCCAGCAGCCTCCGGCCGGGGAACACTGAAGCTTTCTTT. This chain connects TRBV9 to TRBJ1-1; D unresolved. The CDR3 has 14 residues. The germline gives CDR1 SGDLS, CDR2 YYNGEE. V was cut by 4 bases and J by 1 base, with 11 bases left in between. The variable domain in full, completed from reference TRBV9 and TRBJ1-1, reads DSGVTQTPKHLITATGQRVTLRCSPRSGDLSVYWYQQSLDQGLQFLIQYYNGEERAKGNILERFSAQQFPDLHSELNLSSLELGDSALYFCASSLRPGNTEAFFGQGTRLTVV.

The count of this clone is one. CDR3 nucleotides: TGTGCCAGCAGCTTAGCGGTGGGGCCCAATCAGCCCCAGCATTTT. Its translation is CASSLAVGPNQPQHF. J is TRBJ1-5 and V is TRBV7-9, with D possibly being TRBD1 (5 bases). This CDR3 spans 15 amino acids. The germline gives CDR1 SEHNR, CDR2 FQNEAQ (reference sequence). V lost 0 bases, J lost 3 bases, and 9 bases lay in between. Using reference TRBV7-9 and TRBJ1-5 for the parts outside the CDR3, the full variable domain is DTGVSQNPRHKITKRGQNVTFRCDPISEHNRLYWYRQTLGQGPEFLTYFQNEAQLEKSRLLSDRFSAERPKGSFSTLEIQRTEQGDSAMYLCASSLAVGPNQPQHFGDGTRLSIL.

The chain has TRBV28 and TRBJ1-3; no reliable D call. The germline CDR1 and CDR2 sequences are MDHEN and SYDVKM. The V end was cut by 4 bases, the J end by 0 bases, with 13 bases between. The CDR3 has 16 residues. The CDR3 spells CASSSPTVPSGNTIYF. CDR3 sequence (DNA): TGTGCCAGCAGTTCACCTACTGTACCCTCTGGAAACACCATATATTTT.

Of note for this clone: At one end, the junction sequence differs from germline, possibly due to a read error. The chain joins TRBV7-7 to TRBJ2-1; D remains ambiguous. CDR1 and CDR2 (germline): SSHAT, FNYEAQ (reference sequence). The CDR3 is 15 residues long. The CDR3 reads CASSLVGRPQDEQFF. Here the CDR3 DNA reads TGTGCTAGCAGCTTAGTGGGCAGACCTCAGGATGAGCAGTTCTTC.

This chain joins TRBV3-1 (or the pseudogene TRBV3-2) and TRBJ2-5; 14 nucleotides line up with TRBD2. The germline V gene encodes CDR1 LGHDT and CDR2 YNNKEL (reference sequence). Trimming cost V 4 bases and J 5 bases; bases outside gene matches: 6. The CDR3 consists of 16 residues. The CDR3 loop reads CASSLRTSGGHETQYF. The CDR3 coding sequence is TGTGCCAGCAGCCTTAGGACTAGCGGGGGGCATGAGACCCAGTACTTC.

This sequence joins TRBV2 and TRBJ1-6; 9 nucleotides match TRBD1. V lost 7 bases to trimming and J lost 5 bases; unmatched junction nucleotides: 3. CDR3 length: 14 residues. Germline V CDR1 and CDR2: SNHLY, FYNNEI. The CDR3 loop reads CASNTGGNNSPLHF. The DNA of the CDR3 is TGTGCCAGCAATACAGGGGGCAATAATTCACCCCTCCACTTT.

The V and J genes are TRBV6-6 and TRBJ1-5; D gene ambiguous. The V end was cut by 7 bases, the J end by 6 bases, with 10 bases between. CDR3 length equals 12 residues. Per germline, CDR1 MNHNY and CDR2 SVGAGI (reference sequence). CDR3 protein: CASTGSFQPQHF. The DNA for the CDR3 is TGTGCCAGCACAGGAAGTTTTCAGCCCCAGCATTTT.

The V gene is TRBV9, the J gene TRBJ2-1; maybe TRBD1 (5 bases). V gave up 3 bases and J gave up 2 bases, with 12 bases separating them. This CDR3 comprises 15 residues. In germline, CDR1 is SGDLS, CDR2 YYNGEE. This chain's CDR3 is CASSEIGEPYNEQFF. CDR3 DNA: TGTGCCAGCAGCGAGATAGGGGAACCCTACAATGAGCAGTTCTTC.

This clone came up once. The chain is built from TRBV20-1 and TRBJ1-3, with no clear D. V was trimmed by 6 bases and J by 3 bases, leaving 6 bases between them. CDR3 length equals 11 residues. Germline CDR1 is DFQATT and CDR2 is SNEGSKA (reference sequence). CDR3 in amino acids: CSAARGNTIYF. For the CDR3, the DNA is TGCAGTGCCGCGCGTGGAAACACCATATATTTT.

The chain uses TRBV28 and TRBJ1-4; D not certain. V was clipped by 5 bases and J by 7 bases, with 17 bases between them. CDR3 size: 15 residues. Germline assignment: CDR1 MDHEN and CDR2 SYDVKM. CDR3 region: CASSLSGGPVEKLFF. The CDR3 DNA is TGTGCCAGCAGTCTTTCCGGAGGGCCGGTTGAAAAACTGTTTTTT.

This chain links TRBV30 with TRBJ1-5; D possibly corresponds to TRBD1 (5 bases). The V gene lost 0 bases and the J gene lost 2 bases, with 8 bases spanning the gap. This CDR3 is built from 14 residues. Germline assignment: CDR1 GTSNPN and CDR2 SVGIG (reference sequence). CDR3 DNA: TGTGCCTGGAGTGTCGGGGGTGGCAATCAGCCCCAGCATTTT. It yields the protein CAWSVGGGNQPQHF.

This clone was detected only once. CDR3 sequence reads: CASSLDAGVSYEQYF. CDR3 nucleotide sequence: TGTGCCAGCAGCTTAGATGCAGGGGTCTCCTACGAGCAGTACTTC. The rearrangement uses TRBV7-8 and TRBJ2-7; tentative D call: TRBD1 (6 bases). The V gene's germline CDR1 is SGHVS and CDR2 FQNEAQ. The germline V and J ends were trimmed by 1 base and 0 bases, with 10 bases remaining between them. The CDR3 length is 15 residues.

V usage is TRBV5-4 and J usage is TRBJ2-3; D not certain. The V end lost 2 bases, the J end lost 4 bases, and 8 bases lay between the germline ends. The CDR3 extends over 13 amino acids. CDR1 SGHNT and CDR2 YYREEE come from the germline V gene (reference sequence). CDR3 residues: CASSFFFADTQYF. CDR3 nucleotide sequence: TGTGCCAGCAGCTTTTTTTTCGCAGATACGCAGTATTTT.

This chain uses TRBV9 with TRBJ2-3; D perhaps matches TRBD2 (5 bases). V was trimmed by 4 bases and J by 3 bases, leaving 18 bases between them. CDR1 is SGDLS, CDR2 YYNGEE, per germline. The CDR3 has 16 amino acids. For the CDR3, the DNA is TGTGCCAGCAGCCCCCAAGCAACGGGGAGTACAGATACGCAGTATTTT. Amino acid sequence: CASSPQATGSTDTQYF.

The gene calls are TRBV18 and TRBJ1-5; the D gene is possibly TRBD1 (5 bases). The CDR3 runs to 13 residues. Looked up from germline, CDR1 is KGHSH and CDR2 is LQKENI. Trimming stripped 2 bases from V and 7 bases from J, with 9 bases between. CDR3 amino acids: CASSPGGEQPQHF. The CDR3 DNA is TGTGCCAGCTCACCAGGAGGGGAACAGCCCCAGCATTTT.

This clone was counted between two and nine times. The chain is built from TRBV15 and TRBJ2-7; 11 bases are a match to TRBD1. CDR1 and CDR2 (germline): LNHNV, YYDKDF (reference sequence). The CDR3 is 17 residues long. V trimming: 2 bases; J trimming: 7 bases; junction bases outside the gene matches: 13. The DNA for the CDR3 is TGTGCCACCAGCAGACGCACCATCGGGACAGGGGGTCGGGAGCAGTACTTC. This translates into CATSRRTIGTGGREQYF.

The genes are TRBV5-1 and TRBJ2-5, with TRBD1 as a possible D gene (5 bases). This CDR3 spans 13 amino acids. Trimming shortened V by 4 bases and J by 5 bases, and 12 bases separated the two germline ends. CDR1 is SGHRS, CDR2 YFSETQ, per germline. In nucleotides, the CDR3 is TGCGCCAGCAGCGGTCAGGGTTGGGAGACCCAGTACTTC. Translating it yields CASSGQGWETQYF.